The present TCR beta chain was sequenced within a study of early T cells in non-severe SARS-CoV-2 infection. Study context: Investigators sequenced bulk RNA drawn from unsorted whole blood, and chains remained unpaired.

Tagging with unique molecular identifiers was applied to individual cDNA molecules. TCRdb reprocessed the 5' RACE reads with MiXCR, giving one entry per CDR3 protein. This sample yields 50,000 to 65,000 distinct CDR3 sequences, of which under 15% are seen a single time; 1.2% to 1.5% belongs to the top ten. Broader study findings: Matches to VDJdb favored anti-spike CD8 responses and missed private and CD4 specificities.

The CDR3 has 14 residues. CDR1 is SGHVS, CDR2 FQNEAQ, per germline. With 5 bases removed from V and 3 bases from J, the gap between germline ends came to 13 bases. This clonotype was found many times. Its target is unknown. Sequenced input: whole blood. The TCR comes from an adult who was a healthcare worker with PCR-confirmed SARS-CoV-2 infection or an uninfected control (not recorded which). This rearrangement joins TRBV7-8 to TRBJ1-1; possibly TRBD1 for D (5 bases). This CDR3 is CASSPQGRYTEAFF. CDR3 nucleotide sequence: TGTGCCAGCAGCCCCCAGGGCAGGTACACTGAAGCTTTCTTT.